A selection of T cell receptor beta chains follows, all from one sample in a study of post-analysis software for immune sequencing data. TCRdb used MiXCR to reprocess the PCR reads, holding one entry per CDR3 protein. The table lists roughly 430,000 distinct CDR3 sequences, roughly 40% of them singletons, with around 8% in the top ten. The specimen was blood. Source of these receptors: a girl aged 2-9 years with multiple sclerosis. The CDR3 runs from the conserved cysteine through the conserved F or W. The D gene is left open where the match is weak. For some rows the clone size is stated as once, few or many, or as a class when expanded; others skip it.

-	TRBV18	TRBD1	TRBJ2-7	TGTGCCAGCTCAATTTCCGGGACAGTAGGCGAGCAGTACTTC	CASSISGTVGEQYF
-	TRBV27	-	TRBJ2-7	TGTGCCAGCAGTTTTACGGCAGGTTTATCCTACAATGAGCAGTACTTC	CASSFTAGLSYNEQYF
-	TRBV7-3	-	TRBJ2-7	TGTGCCAGCAGCTTATCCCGGGGCCCTAACTACGAGCAGTACTTC	CASSLSRGPNYEQYF
few	TRBV12-3/TRBV12-4	TRBD1	TRBJ1-2	TGTGCCAGCAGGGACAGGGGGATTGGCTACACCTTC	CASRDRGIGYTF
-	TRBV7-3	TRBD2	TRBJ2-1	TGTGCCAGCAGCTCGGGACTAGCGGGGGGGCGGTCCTACAATGAGCAGTTCTTC	CASSSGLAGGRSYNEQFF
-	TRBV12-3/TRBV12-4	-	TRBJ1-5	TGTGCCAGCAGTTTTGATGGACGCCAGCCCCAGCATTTT	CASSFDGRQPQHF
-	TRBV14	TRBD2	TRBJ2-5	TGTGCCAGCAGCCAAGACAGACTAGCGGGAGGGGCTAGAGGACGCCAAGAGACCCAGTACTTC	CASSQDRLAGGARGRQETQYF
few	TRBV7-2	-	TRBJ2-3	TGTGCCAGCAGCAGGATGGCCCGCACAGATACGCAGTATTTT	CASSRMARTDTQYF
-	TRBV9	-	TRBJ2-1	TGTGCCAGCAGCGTAGGGGGAAACTCCTACAATGAGCAGTTCTTC	CASSVGGNSYNEQFF
-	TRBV24-1	TRBD2	TRBJ2-5	TGTGCCACCAGTGATTTGACTAGCGGGGGAGAACAAGAGACCCAGTACTTC	CATSDLTSGGEQETQYF
-	TRBV10-3	TRBD1	TRBJ2-7	TGTGCCATCAGACTTGGACAGGACGCTTACGAGCAGTACTTC	CAIRLGQDAYEQYF
-	TRBV6-6	TRBD1	TRBJ1-1	TGTGCCAGCAGTTACGGACAGGGCGGAACTGAAGCTTTCTTT	CASSYGQGGTEAFF
-	TRBV25-1	-	TRBJ1-1	TGTGCCAGCAGTGAATTAAGAGAGTGGCAGGGAAAAGCTTTCTTT	CASSELREWQGKAFF
few	TRBV30	-	TRBJ2-3	TGTGCCTGGAGGCGGTCAGGCGGCACAGATACGCAGTATTTT	CAWRRSGGTDTQYF
few	TRBV12-3/TRBV12-4	TRBD1	TRBJ1-6	TGTGCCAGCAGTTTAGCGCCCGGGACAGGGATTTCACCCCTCCACTTT	CASSLAPGTGISPLHF
-	TRBV20-1	TRBD1	TRBJ2-7	TGCAGTGCCCGGGGGGACAGGGGTTTCTACGAGCAGTACTTC	CSARGDRGFYEQYF
-	TRBV5-5	-	TRBJ2-5	TGTGCCAGCAGCTTGGTCGCAACCTCAGGGTGGAATGAGCAGTACTTC	CASSLVATSGWNEQYF
-	TRBV2	-	TRBJ2-7	TGTGCCAGCAATACGGTCCGATACGAGCAGTACTTC	CASNTVRYEQYF
few	TRBV5-1	-	TRBJ2-1	TGCGCCAGCAGCTTACGGAATACTCCGAACAATGAGCAGTTCTTC	CASSLRNTPNNEQFF
few	TRBV28	TRBD1	TRBJ2-7	TGTGCCAGCAGCACTGTCGCCCGACAGGGGTACGAGCAGTACTTC	CASSTVARQGYEQYF
-	TRBV7-9	TRBD2	TRBJ2-1	TGTGCCAGCAGCTCCTCTGAGACTAGCGGTTACAATGAGCAGTTCTTC	CASSSSETSGYNEQFF
-	TRBV5-1	TRBD1	TRBJ2-1	TGCGCCAGCAGCGGAGGACAGGGCCTTAACAATGAGCAGTTCTTC	CASSGGQGLNNEQFF
-	TRBV20-1	-	TRBJ2-7	TGCAGTGCGACGGGCAGGGCGCCCTACGAGCAGTACTTC	CSATGRAPYEQYF
-	TRBV3-1	-	TRBJ1-5	TGTGCCAGCAGCCAAGATCACCTCGGGGGGGTCTCTAATCAGCCCCAGCATTTT	CASSQDHLGGVSNQPQHF
few	TRBV12-3/TRBV12-4	TRBD1	TRBJ2-5	TGTGCCAGCAGCCTCACAGGGGGCGCTCGGGAGACCCAGTACTTC	CASSLTGGARETQYF
-	TRBV7-3	-	TRBJ2-4	TGTGCCAGCAGCCCCACGACGGGGAACATTCAGTACTTC	CASSPTTGNIQYF
few	TRBV2	TRBD2	TRBJ2-5	TGTGCCAGCAGTGATGCTAGCGGGGTACAAGAGACCCAGTACTTC	CASSDASGVQETQYF
-	TRBV7-3	-	TRBJ1-1	TGTGCCAGCAGCCGGGAGTTGAACACTGAAGCTTTCTTT	CASSRELNTEAFF
-	TRBV3-1	-	TRBJ2-5	TGTGCCTGCAGCCAAGGTCCCAGTGTCCTGGGAGGAAAGACCCAGTACTTC	CACSQGPSVLGGKTQYF
-	TRBV18	-	TRBJ2-1	TGTGCCAGCTCACCGCGAGAACCCGGGGGATACAATGAGCAGTTCTTC	CASSPREPGGYNEQFF
few	TRBV13	TRBD1	TRBJ2-7	TGTGCCAGCAGCTTGGGACAGGCGGCCTACGAGCAGTACTTC	CASSLGQAAYEQYF
-	TRBV20-1	-	TRBJ1-4	TGCAGTGCTACCAAATCGGGGTTTCTAGGTGAAAAACTGTTTTTT	CSATKSGFLGEKLFF
-	TRBV7-3	TRBD2	TRBJ2-2	TGTGCCAGCGGTACTAGCGGGAGCTCGGGGGAGCTGTTTTTT	CASGTSGSSGELFF
-	TRBV12-3/TRBV12-4	-	TRBJ1-1	TGTGCCAGCAGTTTGATGGGGTTGTACACTGAAGCTTTCTTT	CASSLMGLYTEAFF
-	TRBV29-1	-	TRBJ1-2	TGCAGCGTCCCGACAGAAGCCTACTATGGCTACACCTTC	CSVPTEAYYGYTF
-	TRBV9	TRBD2	TRBJ2-7	TGTGCCAGCAGCAAGGGAGGGGTCCACGAGCAGTACTTC	CASSKGGVHEQYF
-	TRBV11-2	-	TRBJ2-1	TGTGCCAGCAGTTTTATGGGAAGGAATGAGCAGTTCTTC	CASSFMGRNEQFF
few	TRBV11-2	-	TRBJ2-7	TGTGCCAGCAGCTTAGGGGGTGACGAGTACTTC	CASSLGGDEYF
-	TRBV29-1	-	TRBJ2-1	TGCAGCGTTGAGTGGCGGTGGAGGGAAGAAGAGACCCAGTTCTTC	CSVEWRWREEETQFF
few	TRBV18	TRBD2	TRBJ2-4	TGTGCCAGCTCACCCGCTAGCGGGGTAGCCAAAAACATTCAGTACTTC	CASSPASGVAKNIQYF
-	TRBV27	-	TRBJ1-2	TGTGCCAGCAGTACGCCTTTTGGGGAACCCTATGGCTACACCTTC	CASSTPFGEPYGYTF
-	TRBV5-1	TRBD2	TRBJ2-3	TGCGCCAGCAGCTCGGTAGGTCTAGCGGGAGGACCAACAGATACGCAGTATTTT	CASSSVGLAGGPTDTQYF
-	TRBV12-3/TRBV12-4	TRBD2	TRBJ2-3	TGTGCCAGCAGACAGAGGACTAGCGGATTCACAGATACGCAGTATTTT	CASRQRTSGFTDTQYF
few	TRBV29-1	-	TRBJ1-2	TGCAGCGTACGGCCCAGGAACTATGGCTACACCTTC	CSVRPRNYGYTF
-	TRBV7-3	-	TRBJ2-3	TGTGCCAGCAACTTGGACTCCCCGGATACGCAGTATTTT	CASNLDSPDTQYF
-	TRBV4-1	-	TRBJ2-1	TGCGCCAGCAGCCAAGGAGCAGGGGATGAGCGGTTCTTC	CASSQGAGDERFF
few	TRBV5-1	-	TRBJ2-1	TGCGCCAGCAGCTTGAAGGGCGATGAGCAGTTCTTC	CASSLKGDEQFF
few	TRBV7-3	-	TRBJ2-6	TGTGCCAGCAGCTTAAACCCCGTCTCTTCTGGGGCCAACGTCCTGACTTTC	CASSLNPVSSGANVLTF
-	TRBV7-2	-	TRBJ2-7	TGTGCCAGCAGCACACGGTTATGGACGGACTACGAGCAGTACTTC	CASSTRLWTDYEQYF
-	TRBV20-1	TRBD2	TRBJ2-3	TGCAGTGCTAATCAAGGGACTAGCGGGGGGCCACGGTATTTT	CSANQGTSGGPRYF
-	TRBV4-1	-	TRBJ2-3	TGCGCCAGCAGCCAAGACGGCGCAGGGAGCACAGATACGCAGTATTTT	CASSQDGAGSTDTQYF
few	TRBV12-3/TRBV12-4	TRBD1	TRBJ1-4	TGTGCCAGCAGACGGGACAGCCTTAATGAAAAACTGTTTTTT	CASRRDSLNEKLFF
many	TRBV20-1	-	TRBJ2-7	TGCAGTGCTAGAGATCGAGAGACTAGGGTTGAGCAGTACTTC	CSARDRETRVEQYF
once	TRBV29-1	TRBD1	TRBJ1-2	TGCAGCGTTGAGGGGACAGGGGGCAACTATGGCTACACCTTC	CSVEGTGGNYGYTF
-	TRBV28	-	TRBJ2-7	TGTGCCAGCAGTCCCCCTCTCGGCAGGGGAGTTTCCTACGAGCAGTACTTC	CASSPPLGRGVSYEQYF
-	TRBV28	-	TRBJ1-5	TGTGCCACCCTTGGACTGTCTAGCAATCAGCCCCAGCATTTT	CATLGLSSNQPQHF
few	TRBV7-8	-	TRBJ1-5	TGTGCCAGCAGCTTAGCTTCCCGCCTTAGCAATCAGCCCCAGCATTTT	CASSLASRLSNQPQHF
few	TRBV5-1	-	TRBJ2-1	TGCGCCAGCAGCTTTGCGGAGGGGTGGAATGAGCAGTTCTTC	CASSFAEGWNEQFF
-	TRBV27	-	TRBJ2-1	TGTGCCAGCAGTTTATCTTTTCAGGGGTACAATGAGCAGTTCTTC	CASSLSFQGYNEQFF